This T cell receptor (beta chain) comes out of a study of OX40 agonist ivuxolimab in advanced cancers. Study as a whole: The study reported partial responses in three patients: one hepatocellular carcinoma, two cutaneous melanoma.

The CDR3 has 13 residues. V lost 4 bases to trimming and J lost 4 bases, with 10 bases between them. A note on this clone: Its target is unknown.

This table comes from immunoSEQ multiplex PCR, and its TCRdb copy is limited to in-frame clones, with some not included. Of roughly 80,000 clones listed, 87% are singletons. Findings and limits, study-wide: Certain nonresponding patients likewise had low normalized T-cell clonal expansion.

The specimen comprised CD4+ or CD8+ T cells sorted from blood, sampled in a trial of the OX40 agonist ivuxolimab. The clonotype comes from an adult with an advanced solid tumor such as melanoma, head and neck, liver or kidney cancer. The gene calls are TRBV23-1 and TRBJ1-1, with no clear D. TRBV23-1 is an open reading frame whose function is uncertain. The CDR3 DNA is TGCGCCAGCAGTCCATCCTTTAGCACTGAAGCTTTCTTT. Its translation: CASSPSFSTEAFF.